This TCR beta chain was sequenced in a study of regulatory T cells in long-lasting Graves disease. V lost 3 bases, J lost 4 bases, and 12 bases lay in between. The CDR3 has 14 residues. Germline V gene data show CDR1 as KGHSH and CDR2 as LQKENI. Construction of the TCR beta libraries employed iRepertoire HTBI primers in conjunction with Arm-PCR of CDR3 regions. TCRdb re-derived calls from the multiplex PCR reads in MiXCR, one entry per CDR3 protein. The table has 450,000 to 600,000 distinct CDR3 sequences, about 14% seen once. The table lists this clonotype with many counts. The time point here: newly diagnosed GD, antithyroid drugs for less than 3 months. PBMCs were the source of the RNA used for TCR sequencing. Peripheral blood, at 7.5 to 9 milliliters, went into EDTA tubes. These data were also filed under a second study, of T cells in Graves' hyperthyroidism and ophthalmopathy.

This TCR came from a man younger than 40 with Graves disease. The rearrangement links TRBV18 to TRBJ1-1; no firm D call. The sample here was peripheral blood mononuclear cells (PBMCs), taken at new diagnosis, from a patient treated with antithyroid drugs. The CDR3 spells CASSPQSGSTEAFF. For the CDR3, the DNA is TGTGCCAGCTCACCCCAATCCGGAAGCACTGAAGCTTTCTTT.